These 31 T cell receptor beta chains were sequenced from one sample in a study of T-cell reconstitution after alpha-beta-depleted transplantation in children (dated by TCRdb to the mid-2010s). Receptor amplification or capture employed PCR. The reads were generated on an Illumina HiSeq 2500. TCR library preparation used molecular barcoding, with unique molecular identifiers applied to normalize quantification of the TCRbeta repertoire. The public reads were reprocessed in TCRdb via fastp at Q25 and MiXCR, keeping in-frame beta chains. Rows matching on CDR3 protein sequence are summarized as one entry with the most common DNA and genes. Within this sample are roughly 500,000 distinct CDR3 sequences, with approximately 16% of them counted one time only. Less than 4% of the sample belongs to the ten largest clones. Sample: PBMCs from the stem cell graft donor, taken from the stem cell graft. The receptors here all came from a human donor who donated a stem cell graft to a child with acute lymphoblastic leukemia.

There are a few counts of this clonotype. CDR3 sequence: CASSPGTSGSLHNEQFF. The DNA of the CDR3 is TGTGCCAGCAGTCCAGGGACTAGCGGGAGTCTCCACAATGAGCAGTTCTTC. This chain joins TRBV28 and TRBJ2-1, with 14 positions matching TRBD2. Germline loops: CDR1 MDHEN, CDR2 SYDVKM. There are 17 residues in the CDR3. The J segment lost 5 bases and the V segment lost 5 bases, leaving 8 bases of the junction unmatched.

This clonotype was seen a few times. This chain joins TRBV27 and TRBJ2-1; 12 nucleotides align to TRBD2. The junction had 5 bases not matched to a gene; V was cut back by 6 bases and J by 5 bases. Germline V gene sequence: CDR1 MNHEY, CDR2 SMNVEV (reference sequence). The CDR3 runs 15 residues. The CDR3 coding sequence is TGTGCCAGCAGATCGGGACTAGCGGGCGACAATGAGCAGTTCTTC. Translation: CASRSGLAGDNEQFF.

This clonotype has more than one count but fewer than ten. V usage is TRBV10-3 and J usage is TRBJ2-3; weak D call: TRBD2 (6 bases). The V and J ends lost 4 bases and 3 bases respectively, with 14 bases between them. The V gene's germline CDR1 is ENHRY and CDR2 SYGVKD. The CDR3 runs to 15 residues. CDR3 nucleotide sequence: TGTGCCATCAGTGCCGCGGGAACGGGGACAGATACGCAGTATTTT. Protein product: CAISAAGTGTDTQYF.

V and J are TRBV6-1 and TRBJ2-3; 10 nucleotides line up with TRBD1. Germline V lookup: CDR1 MNHNS, CDR2 SASEGT. Trimming cost V 2 bases and J 9 bases; bases outside gene matches: 11. The CDR3 runs 16 residues. CDR3 sequence reads: CASSERDRGPGDTQYF. CDR3 in DNA: TGTGCCAGCAGTGAAAGAGACAGGGGGCCGGGAGACACGCAGTATTTT.

This clonotype showed up just a few times. V gene TRBV2 combines with J gene TRBJ2-1; D remains unclear. The CDR3 covers 13 residues. V was clipped by 2 bases and J by 8 bases, with 10 bases between them. CDR1 is SNHLY and CDR2 is FYNNEI in the germline V gene. The CDR3 coding sequence is TGTGCCAGCAGTGAAATAACGCCTGATGAGCAGTTCTTC. Translating gives CASSEITPDEQFF.

The chain couples TRBV7-9 to TRBJ2-1, with 7 bases aligning to TRBD2. Germline assignment: CDR1 SEHNR and CDR2 FQNEAQ (reference sequence). V shed 1 base, J shed 4 bases, and the junction held 7 bases outside the gene matches. The CDR3 runs to 16 residues. Written as DNA, the CDR3 is TGTGCCAGCAGCTTAGGGCTAGCGGCGATTTACAATGAGCAGTTCTTC. It encodes CASSLGLAAIYNEQFF.

This clonotype was picked up a small number of times. This chain connects TRBV4-1 to TRBJ2-3, with D unclear. There are 13 residues in the CDR3. Germline CDR1 MGHRA, CDR2 YSYEKL. Trimming took off 4 bases at V and 7 bases at J, with 12 bases between the two ends. CDR3 loop: CASSPPVGYTQYF. CDR3 sequence (DNA): TGCGCCAGCAGCCCGCCCGTCGGGTATACGCAGTATTTT.

The chain carries TRBV7-3 and TRBJ2-3; D gene uncertain. The CDR3 spans 14 residues. Germline V gene lookup returns CDR1 SGHTA and CDR2 FQGTGA. The V end was cut by 5 bases, the J end by 2 bases, with 11 bases between. In DNA, the CDR3 is TGTGCCAGCAGCCGGTCGGGCTACACAGATACGCAGTATTTT. Translating it yields CASSRSGYTDTQYF.

This clonotype was counted only a few times. This chain uses TRBV7-9 with TRBJ2-1, with TRBD2 identical over 12 bases. CDR3 length equals 16 residues. V gave up 2 bases and J gave up 7 bases; unmatched junction bases: 6. The germline gives CDR1 SEHNR, CDR2 FQNEAQ (reference sequence). The CDR3 sequence: CASSLFRLAGENEQFF. Written as DNA, the CDR3 is TGTGCCAGCAGCTTATTCAGACTAGCGGGAGAAAATGAGCAGTTCTTC.

This clonotype was observed a handful of times. As DNA, the CDR3 is TGTGCCAGCAGCTTAGCGTACAACGAGCAGTACTTC. This gives the protein CASSLAYNEQYF. The rearrangement uses TRBV7-8 and TRBJ2-7; D is uncertain. The CDR3 covers 12 residues. V lost 0 bases to trimming and J lost 5 bases, with 5 bases between them. Germline loops: CDR1 SGHVS, CDR2 FQNEAQ.

This clonotype was picked up a small number of times. V gene TRBV12-3 or TRBV12-4 combines with J gene TRBJ2-7; 11 bases are shared with TRBD2. The length of the CDR3 is 15 residues. V dropped 7 bases and J dropped 6; count of bases not matched to a gene: 11. This CDR3 reads CASNPLTTSGSEQYF. The CDR3 nucleotides read TGTGCCAGCAATCCCCTAACAACTAGCGGGAGCGAGCAGTACTTC.

This clonotype was detected a few times. The V and J genes are TRBV6-5 and TRBJ2-5; 9 nucleotides match TRBD1. The germline V gene encodes CDR1 MNHEY and CDR2 SVGAGI. The length of the CDR3 is 15 residues. V was pared by 4 bases and J by 4 bases, with 7 bases of the junction left unmatched. In DNA form, the CDR3 reads TGTGCCAGCAGTTCCGGACAGGGGTCAGGAGAGACCCAGTACTTC. Protein sequence: CASSSGQGSGETQYF.

The chain joins TRBV6-4 to TRBJ1-4, with 9 bases lining up with TRBD1. Germline-derived CDR1 and CDR2 are MRHNA and SNTAGT. This CDR3 is 15 amino acids long. V lost 0 bases to trimming and J lost 5 bases; unmatched junction nucleotides: 1. The chain's CDR3 is CASSDSGTGNEKLFF. In nucleotides, the CDR3 is TGTGCCAGCAGTGACTCGGGGACAGGGAATGAAAAACTGTTTTTT.

This clonotype was recorded at least ten times. The chain couples TRBV6-4 to TRBJ1-5; no definite D call. This CDR3 spans 13 amino acids. Germline values: CDR1 MRHNA, CDR2 SNTAGT. V gave up 4 bases and J gave up 1 base, with 5 bases separating them. CDR3 sequence: CASSADSNQPQHF. CDR3 nucleotide sequence: TGTGCCAGCAGTGCCGACAGCAATCAGCCCCAGCATTTT.

This clonotype showed up just a few times. CDR3 bases: TGTGCCAGCAGGAGGGCCTTGGGCTTGAACACTGAAGCTTTCTTT. It yields the protein CASRRALGLNTEAFF. The chain employs TRBV6-2 or TRBV6-3 and TRBJ1-1; no firm D call. V was cut by 6 bases and J by 0 bases, with 14 bases left in between. This CDR3 is built from 15 residues. Germline V lookup: CDR1 MNHEY, CDR2 SVGEGT.

This clonotype was detected a few times. The chain couples TRBV12-3 or TRBV12-4 to TRBJ1-2; TRBD1 matches at 9 bases. CDR3 size: 16 residues. The V segment lost 6 bases and the J segment 8 bases; nucleotides outside the gene matches: 16. The CDR3 loop reads CASSPHGTGRFGGYTF. The CDR3 coding sequence is TGTGCCAGCAGCCCCCACGGGACAGGGCGATTCGGAGGCTACACCTTC.

J is TRBJ2-3 and V is TRBV5-1; 9 bases map to TRBD1. This CDR3 has 14 residues. The V gene end was trimmed by 9 bases and the J gene end by 1 base; junction bases not matched to a gene: 6. In germline, CDR1 is SGHRS, CDR2 YFSETQ. CDR3 sequence (DNA): TGCGCCAAGAGACGGGACAGGGGCACAGATACGCAGTATTTT. Translated, it gives CAKRRDRGTDTQYF. Full variable domain (remainder filled in from reference TRBV5-1 and TRBJ2-3): KAGVTQTPRYLIKTRGQQVTLSCSPISGHRSVSWYQQTPGQGLQFLFEYFSETQRNKGNFPGRFSGRQFSNSRSEMNVSTLELGDSALYLCAKRRDRGTDTQYFGPGTRLTVL.

The J gene is TRBJ1-1, the V gene TRBV18; possibly TRBD1 for D (6 bases). Germline CDR1 is KGHSH and CDR2 is LQKENI. CDR3 length equals 16 residues. V lost 2 bases and J lost 0, with 13 bases in between. CDR3 loop: CASSPNPGQMNTEAFF. The CDR3 region has the DNA TGTGCCAGCTCACCAAATCCAGGACAGATGAACACTGAAGCTTTCTTT.

This clonotype appeared a few times. This chain connects TRBV20-1 to TRBJ2-5, with a tentative D call TRBD1 (5 bases). The V end was cut by 0 bases, the J end by 4 bases, with 12 bases between. The germline CDR1 and CDR2 sequences are DFQATT and SNEGSKA (reference sequence). The CDR3 is 14 residues long. The CDR3 DNA reads as TGCAGTGCTAGAGATAAGGGGCCCCCAGAGACCCAGTACTTC. Its translation is CSARDKGPPETQYF.

The rearrangement links TRBV5-1 to TRBJ2-7; 10 bases line up with TRBD1. The J segment lost 4 bases and the V segment lost 5 bases, leaving 9 bases of the junction unmatched. CDR3 length equals 15 residues. The germline V gene encodes CDR1 SGHRS and CDR2 YFSETQ. The CDR3 nucleotides are TGCGCCAGCAGTCAGGCCGGGACAGGGGATTACGAGCAGTACTTC. It encodes CASSQAGTGDYEQYF.

This clonotype was detected only a few times. The chain uses TRBV5-1 and TRBJ1-1; 7 bases line up with TRBD1. This CDR3 contains 16 residues. V trimming: 4 bases; J trimming: 0 bases; junction bases outside the gene matches: 9. CDR1 is SGHRS and CDR2 is YFSETQ in the germline V gene. CDR3 bases: TGCGCCAGCAGCCGTCCCGTCAGGGGGATGAACACTGAAGCTTTCTTT. Translating gives CASSRPVRGMNTEAFF.

Only a few counts were recorded for this clonotype. The chain joins TRBV7-8 to TRBJ2-7; 11 positions agree with TRBD1. The CDR3 has 16 amino acids. CDR1 is SGHVS, CDR2 FQNEAQ, per germline. V gave up 1 base and J gave up 5 bases; unmatched junction bases: 7. The CDR3 DNA reads TGTGCCAGCAGCTTAGAGGTGGACAGGGGGCACGACGAGCAGTACTTC. The encoded protein is CASSLEVDRGHDEQYF.

This clonotype was seen a few times. This rearrangement joins TRBV7-6 to TRBJ2-7; TRBD1 is a possible D gene (5 bases). V was pared by 6 bases and J by 4 bases, with 22 bases between. The V gene's germline CDR1 is SGHVS and CDR2 FNYEAQ. The CDR3 runs 16 residues. This CDR3 reads CASSPRQGRRVYEQYF. In DNA, the CDR3 is TGTGCCAGCAGTCCCCGGCAGGGAAGAAGGGTATACGAGCAGTACTTC.

This clonotype showed up just a few times. CDR3 DNA sequence: TGTGCCACCAGCAGCTCCGGGGACTACAATGAGCAGTTCTTC. It encodes CATSSSGDYNEQFF. The chain couples TRBV15 to TRBJ2-1; D possibly corresponds to TRBD2 (5 bases). Trimming shortened V by 3 bases and J by 3 bases, and 9 bases separated the two germline ends. The CDR3 length is 14 residues. CDR1 and CDR2 (germline): LNHNV, YYDKDF (reference sequence).

A few counts support this clonotype. The chain uses TRBV12-3 or TRBV12-4 and TRBJ2-1, with TRBD2 identical over 8 bases. V trimming: 6 bases; J trimming: 2 bases; junction bases outside the gene matches: 9. CDR3 length: 16 residues. The CDR3 sequence is CASSGLSGSTYNEQFF. The CDR3, as DNA: TGTGCCAGCAGCGGCCTAAGCGGGAGTACCTACAATGAGCAGTTCTTC.

This chain uses TRBV19 with TRBJ1-5; the D is unclear. The CDR3 consists of 12 residues. The germline V gene encodes CDR1 LNHDA and CDR2 SQIVND (reference sequence). The V end lost 3 bases, the J end lost 7 bases, and 7 bases lay between the germline ends. CDR3 coding DNA: TGTGCCAGTAGTATTTCCGCACAGCCCCAGCATTTT. Its protein product is CASSISAQPQHF.

The genes are TRBV9 and TRBJ2-7; 8 bases match TRBD2. There are 16 residues in the CDR3. The V segment lost 0 bases and the J segment 4 bases; nucleotides outside the gene matches: 9. Germline loops: CDR1 SGDLS, CDR2 YYNGEE. The CDR3 DNA is TGTGCCAGCAGCGTAGAAGGACTAGCAGGAAATTACGAGCAGTACTTC. It translates to CASSVEGLAGNYEQYF.

The chain employs TRBV12-3 or TRBV12-4 and TRBJ1-1; 8 bases agree with TRBD1. The length of the CDR3 is 17 residues. Unmatched junction bases numbered 13, after V lost 1 base and J lost 6 bases. DNA of the CDR3: TGTGCCAGCAGTTTAGGGACAGGGTTATTTTCTGTCGCTGAAGCTTTCTTT. Translating it yields CASSLGTGLFSVAEAFF.

About this clonotype: This may be a read error: a much more frequent sequence differs by one nucleotide. This chain links TRBV20-1 with TRBJ2-5; the match to TRBD2 covers 9 bases. The CDR3 is 17 amino acids. From germline, CDR1 is DFQATT and CDR2 SNEGSKA (reference sequence). In DNA, the CDR3 is TGCTGTGCTAGAGGGGGCAGGCGGGAGGGCCCACAAGAGACCCAGTACTTC. Translated: CCARGGRREGPQETQYF.

The chain has TRBV27 and TRBJ2-5; unclear D gene. Trimming pared 8 bases from V and 5 bases from J, leaving 15 bases between. The CDR3 covers 13 residues. Germline CDR1 reads MNHEY; CDR2 reads SMNVEV (reference sequence). The DNA for the CDR3 is TGTGCCAGCGAAGACGCCAAGAGGGAGACCCAGTACTTC. Residues: CASEDAKRETQYF.

This clonotype has a count of ten or more. The chain joins TRBV5-7 to TRBJ1-5; D is undetermined. TRBV5-7 is known as an ORF, though its function is uncertain. Trimming took off 0 bases at V and 6 bases at J, with 7 bases between the two ends. The CDR3 is 13 residues long. DNA for the CDR3: TGTGCCAGCAGCTTGGAGGGTACTCAGCCCCAGCATTTT. Translation gives CASSLEGTQPQHF.